Below are 9 T cell receptor beta chains sequenced from a single sample in a study of blood T cell repertoires in COVID-19. Assay used: immunoSEQ multiplex PCR; TCRdb lists only in-frame clones, some missing. Here the sample spans some 300,000 clones, roughly 87% being singletons. Sequencing input: peripheral blood. All receptors come from a man aged 18 to 29 with active or convalescent COVID-19.

This clone has just a few counts. This chain joins TRBV28 and TRBJ1-1, with 10 bases fitting TRBD1. The germline CDR1 and CDR2 sequences are MDHEN and SYDVKM. V trimming: 6 bases; J trimming: 6 bases; junction bases outside the gene matches: 10. The CDR3 consists of 15 residues. The CDR3 DNA reads TGTGCCAGCAGAGTGTTGGGACAGGGGCTGGCTGAAGCTTTCTTT. Translation gives CASRVLGQGLAEAFF.

The genes are TRBV5-1 and TRBJ1-2, with 10 bases lining up with TRBD1. V lost 4 bases to trimming and J lost 8 bases; unmatched junction nucleotides: 14. The V gene's germline CDR1 is SGHRS and CDR2 YFSETQ. The CDR3 extends over 16 amino acids. CDR3: CASSRLDPGQGNGYTF. In nucleotides, the CDR3 is TGCGCCAGCAGCCGACTAGACCCGGGACAGGGGAACGGCTACACCTTC.

The chain links TRBV11-2 to TRBJ1-4, with 7 positions matching TRBD1. The J segment lost 6 bases and the V segment lost 4 bases, leaving 8 bases of the junction unmatched. Per the germline V gene, CDR1 is SGHAT and CDR2 is FQNNGV. This CDR3 spans 15 amino acids. CDR3 protein: CASSYARGLDEKLFF. CDR3 DNA: TGTGCCAGCAGCTACGCTAGGGGGCTCGATGAAAAACTGTTTTTT.

In the case of this clone: Additional DNA sequences in this sample encode the identical CDR3. This chain uses TRBV5-1 with TRBJ2-5; D remains ambiguous. Germline V gene data show CDR1 as SGHRS and CDR2 as YFSETQ. CDR3 size: 12 residues. With 4 bases removed from V and 3 bases from J, the gap between germline ends came to 7 bases. The CDR3 nucleotides are TGCGCCAGCAGCACAGATAAAGAGACCCAGTACTTC. Translated: CASSTDKETQYF.

The rearrangement uses TRBV4-1 and TRBJ2-7; the match to TRBD2 covers 10 bases. The V gene's germline CDR1 is MGHRA and CDR2 YSYEKL. Trimming took 2 bases from V and 4 from J; bases not matched to a gene: 11. This CDR3 contains 17 residues. For the CDR3, the DNA is TGCGCCAGCAGCCAACTCCTCCGGGAGACTAGCGGGTACGAGCAGTACTTC. Protein sequence: CASSQLLRETSGYEQYF.

This chain connects TRBV6-5 to TRBJ2-5; D is uncertain. The V gene's germline CDR1 is MNHEY and CDR2 SVGAGI. The CDR3 is 11 amino acids. The V end was cut by 10 bases, the J end by 5 bases, with 11 bases between. This CDR3 is CATPRQETQYF. In DNA form, the CDR3 reads TGTGCCACCCCGCGGCAGGAGACCCAGTACTTC.

The J gene is TRBJ1-6, the V gene TRBV15; no firm D call. The CDR3 consists of 13 residues. V lost 1 base and J 9 bases, leaving 7 bases between the germline ends. The V gene's germline CDR1 is LNHNV and CDR2 YYDKDF (reference sequence). The CDR3 reads CATSRGFSSPLHF. The CDR3 DNA reads as TGTGCCACCAGCAGAGGGTTTAGTTCACCCCTCCACTTT.

The gene calls are TRBV19 and TRBJ1-6; a weak D match, TRBD1 (6 bases). The V gene lost 6 bases and the J gene lost 6 bases, with 9 bases spanning the gap. The CDR3 length is 13 residues. In germline, CDR1 is LNHDA, CDR2 SQIVND (reference sequence). CDR3 in DNA: TGTGCCAGTAGGGGCAGGGGTAATTCACCCCTCCACTTT. Encoded protein: CASRGRGNSPLHF.

The rearrangement joins TRBV27 to TRBJ2-1; 9 bases are a match to TRBD2. This CDR3 has 15 amino acids. Looked up from germline, CDR1 is MNHEY and CDR2 is SMNVEV (reference sequence). The V gene end was trimmed by 2 bases and the J gene end by 5 bases; junction bases not matched to a gene: 4. In DNA, the CDR3 is TGTGCCAGCAGTTTACTAGCGGGACGCAACAATGAGCAGTTCTTC. It encodes CASSLLAGRNNEQFF.